Below are 25 T cell receptor beta chains sequenced from a single sample in a study of Graves' ophthalmopathy and Graves' hyperthyroidism. Scientists amplified the TCR beta CDR3 regions from RNA transcripts. HTBI primers primed a first-round RT-PCR, and a second-round multiplex PCR followed. TCRdb redid the calling of the multiplex PCR reads with MiXCR, one entry per CDR3 protein. The table lists some 1.1 million distinct CDR3 sequences, about 36% of them singletons. Input material: peripheral blood or thyroid tissue (not recorded which). These receptors were obtained from an adult man with Graves' hyperthyroidism.

The table lists this clonotype with many counts. At one end, the junction sequence differs from germline, possibly due to a read error. This sequence joins TRBV20-1 and TRBJ2-5, with D tentatively TRBD2 (6 bases). The CDR3 spans 13 residues. Germline V CDR1 and CDR2: DFQATT, SNEGSKA (reference sequence). The DNA for the CDR3 is TGCAGTGCCAGAGCCCGTGGGGGGGAGACCCAGTACTTC. Its protein product is CSARARGGETQYF.

Regarding this clonotype: This could be a read error, since a much larger clone is one nucleotide away. The chain has TRBV7-2 and TRBJ1-1; D unclear. The CDR3 is made up of 15 amino acids. Germline CDR1 SGHTA, CDR2 FQGNSA. The V end lost 3 bases, the J end lost 0 bases, and 11 bases lay between the germline ends. The CDR3 loop reads CASSLGGFMNTEAFF. The CDR3 DNA reads TGTGCCAGCAGCTTGGGTGGATTCATGAACACTGAAGCTTTCTTT.

This clonotype was detected only a few times. V and J are TRBV9 and TRBJ2-7; possible D gene TRBD2, 5 bases. CDR3 size: 17 residues. Between the trimmed V and J ends, which lost 4 bases and 6 bases, there was a span of 26 bases. Germline CDR1 is SGDLS and CDR2 is YYNGEE. The CDR3 region is CASSPTPTDSIGGEQYF. The CDR3 region has the DNA TGTGCCAGCAGCCCGACCCCTACGGATTCAATAGGAGGCGAGCAGTACTTC.

In this sample, this clonotype turned up many times. The chain carries TRBV2 and TRBJ1-4; the D gene is possibly TRBD1 (5 bases). Trimming pared 6 bases from V and 8 bases from J, leaving 16 bases between. The CDR3 length is 14 residues. CDR1 is SNHLY, CDR2 FYNNEI, per germline. CDR3 residues: CASRPGRVGEKLFF. The CDR3 DNA follows: TGTGCCAGCAGACCCGGCAGGGTCGGCGAAAAACTGTTTTTT.

On this clonotype itself: One junction end does not reproduce the germline sequence, and a read error may be involved. The chain carries TRBV20-1 and TRBJ1-5; D remains unclear. This CDR3 contains 14 residues. CDR1 and CDR2 (germline): DFQATT, SNEGSKA (reference sequence). The CDR3 is CSARDLSGNVPPHF. In nucleotides, the CDR3 is TGCAGTGCTAGAGATCTCTCGGGGAATGTGCCCCCGCATTTT.

The rearrangement joins TRBV7-9 to TRBJ2-3, with 13 positions matching TRBD2. CDR1 and CDR2 (germline): SEHNR, FQNEAQ (reference sequence). The V gene end was trimmed by 3 bases and the J gene end by 5 bases; junction bases not matched to a gene: 8. CDR3 size: 17 residues. As DNA, the CDR3 is TGTGCCAGCAGCTTCCAAACTAGCGGGGGGGCAGGAGATACGCAGTATTTT. This translates into CASSFQTSGGAGDTQYF. The whole variable domain, filled in from reference TRBV7-9 and TRBJ2-3, reads DTGVSQNPRHKITKRGQNVTFRCDPISEHNRLYWYRQTLGQGPEFLTYFQNEAQLEKSRLLSDRFSAERPKGSFSTLEIQRTEQGDSAMYLCASSFQTSGGAGDTQYFGPGTRLTVL.

Ten or more counts support this clonotype. V usage is TRBV2 and J usage is TRBJ1-1, with D maybe TRBD1 (5 bases). V gave up 4 bases and J gave up 3 bases, with 9 bases separating them. The CDR3 spans 13 residues. CDR1 is SNHLY, CDR2 FYNNEI, per germline. The CDR3 DNA reads as TGTGCCAGCAGTGGGGACGGCGACACTGAAGCTTTCTTT. As protein: CASSGDGDTEAFF.

CDR3: CASSYAIRDEQYF. CDR3 in DNA: TGTGCCAGCAGTTACGCGATTCGGGACGAGCAGTACTTC. The rearrangement links TRBV6-5 to TRBJ2-7; D call uncertain. CDR1 is MNHEY and CDR2 is SVGAGI in the germline V gene. V lost 2 bases and J lost 5, with 10 bases in between. This CDR3 spans 13 amino acids.

V usage is TRBV18 and J usage is TRBJ1-1, with D possibly TRBD1 on 5 matching bases. Germline CDR1 KGHSH, CDR2 LQKENI. V was pared by 4 bases and J by 1 base, with 10 bases between. The CDR3 sequence is 14 residues long. The CDR3 coding sequence is TGTGCCAGCTCACGGCTCGGGGGGAACACTGAAGCTTTCTTT. Translation: CASSRLGGNTEAFF.

Notes on this clonotype: A much bigger clone sits one base away, suggesting this may be a read error. The chain recombines TRBV6-6 with TRBJ2-7; 8 positions agree with TRBD2. The CDR3 is 18 residues long. Germline CDR1 and CDR2: MNHNY and SVGAGI (reference sequence). V lost 4 bases and J lost 2; bases outside the gene matches: 16. The DNA for the CDR3 is TGTGCCAGCAGTTCCCCCACCAGGGCCAGCGGGGGAACCTACGAGCAGTACTTC. This codes for CASSSPTRASGGTYEQYF.

This clonotype was detected ten times or more. The CDR3: CASSRKTGLSNQPQHF. The CDR3 region has the DNA TGTGCCAGTAGTAGAAAGACAGGGCTGAGCAATCAGCCCCAGCATTTT. The chain links TRBV19 to TRBJ1-5, with 7 bases fitting TRBD1. The CDR3 totals 16 residues. With V trimmed by 4 bases and J by 1 base, 7 bases remained unmatched. The germline V gene has CDR1 LNHDA and CDR2 SQIVND (reference sequence). Supplemented by reference TRBV19 and TRBJ1-5, the full variable domain reads DGGITQSPKYLFRKEGQNVTLSCEQNLNHDAMYWYRQDPGQGLRLIYYSQIVNDFQKGDIAEGYSVSREKKESFPLTVTSAQKNPTAFYLCASSRKTGLSNQPQHFGDGTRLSIL.

The chain combines TRBV2 with TRBJ1-2, with a weak D call TRBD1 (5 bases). Trimming removed 3 bases from V and 6 bases from J, with 11 bases in between. Per the germline V gene, CDR1 is SNHLY and CDR2 is FYNNEI. The CDR3 is 13 residues long. The CDR3 DNA sequence: TGTGCCAGCAGTGAGGTCAGGGCGGATGGCTACACCTTC. It encodes CASSEVRADGYTF.

This clonotype showed up many times. The rearrangement links TRBV19 to TRBJ2-2, with a weak D call TRBD2 (6 bases). CDR1 LNHDA and CDR2 SQIVND come from the germline V gene (reference sequence). Trimming pared 5 bases from V and 8 bases from J, leaving 18 bases between. CDR3 length: 15 residues. CDR3: CASSPRASEAGELFF. As DNA, the CDR3 is TGTGCCAGTAGTCCCCGCGCTAGCGAGGCAGGGGAGCTGTTTTTT.

This clonotype was found many times. This chain connects TRBV15 to TRBJ1-6; 9 bases are shared with TRBD1. CDR1 and CDR2 from the germline V gene are LNHNV and YYDKDF (reference sequence). The CDR3 spans 16 residues. V shed 0 bases and J 5 bases; nucleotides not matched to a gene: 2. CDR3 nucleotide sequence: TGTGCCACCAGCAGAGACGGACAGGGGAATAATTCACCCCTCCACTTT. Protein sequence: CATSRDGQGNNSPLHF.

V and J are TRBV24-1 and TRBJ1-5; maybe TRBD1 (5 bases). Germline CDR1 and CDR2: KGHDR and SFDVKD. V was clipped by 5 bases and J by 1 base, with 14 bases between them. The CDR3 consists of 16 residues. CDR3 sequence reads: CATSASLGDSNQPQHF. The CDR3 bases are TGTGCCACCAGTGCTTCCCTGGGGGACAGCAATCAGCCCCAGCATTTT.

The chain couples TRBV29-1 to TRBJ1-2; the match to TRBD1 covers 10 bases. Germline V gene lookup returns CDR1 SQVTM and CDR2 ANQGSEA. The CDR3 loop spans 14 amino acids. Trimming cost V 7 bases and J 3 bases; bases outside gene matches: 8. The chain's CDR3 is CSASGTGAYYGYTF. The DNA of the CDR3 is TGCAGCGCCTCAGGGACAGGGGCTTACTATGGCTACACCTTC.

This clonotype was detected a few times. This chain joins TRBV28 and TRBJ2-7; 8 bases are shared with TRBD2. The CDR3 runs to 14 residues. The V gene's germline CDR1 is MDHEN and CDR2 SYDVKM. The V segment lost 6 bases and the J segment 3 bases; nucleotides outside the gene matches: 7. The CDR3 nucleotides are TGTGCCAGCAGGAAGCGGGGGCCAAACTACGAGCAGTACTTC. Amino acids: CASRKRGPNYEQYF.

This clonotype showed up just a few times. The chain recombines TRBV30 with TRBJ1-4; the D is unclear. V was cut by 8 bases and J by 3 bases, with 10 bases left in between. Germline assignment: CDR1 GTSNPN and CDR2 SVGIG (reference sequence). This CDR3 region has 12 residues. The chain's CDR3 is CAASGANEKLFF. The DNA for the CDR3 is TGTGCCGCTTCCGGGGCTAATGAAAAACTGTTTTTT.

The rearrangement uses TRBV6-6 and TRBJ1-1; a possible D gene is TRBD1 (6 bases). The CDR3 is made up of 15 amino acids. V was cut by 0 bases and J by 6 bases, with 14 bases left in between. The germline CDR1 and CDR2 sequences are MNHNY and SVGAGI (reference sequence). The CDR3 spells CASSYSQSKGAEAFF. In DNA form, the CDR3 reads TGTGCCAGCAGTTACTCTCAGAGTAAGGGGGCTGAAGCTTTCTTT.

The chain recombines TRBV9 with TRBJ1-1, with D uncertain. V dropped 3 bases and J dropped 4 bases, with 10 bases sitting between them. This CDR3 has 13 amino acids. Germline values: CDR1 SGDLS, CDR2 YYNGEE. The CDR3 nucleotides read TGTGCCAGCAGCGCCCAGATAGGCACTGAAGCTTTCTTT. It specifies CASSAQIGTEAFF.

The CDR3: CASSATGTGGGYTF. The DNA of the CDR3 is TGCGCCAGCAGTGCGACAGGGACCGGGGGTGGCTACACCTTC. The V and J genes are TRBV10-2 and TRBJ1-2; 7 nucleotides line up with TRBD1. V was pared by 4 bases and J by 7 bases, with 9 bases of the junction left unmatched. The V gene's germline CDR1 is WSHSY and CDR2 SAAADI. The CDR3 runs to 14 residues.

The genes are TRBV7-2 and TRBJ1-4; 8 positions match TRBD1. Losses at the gene ends were 1 base for V and 11 bases for J; bases not matched to a gene: 9. The germline V gene has CDR1 SGHTA and CDR2 FQGNSA. The CDR3 has 15 amino acids. This chain's CDR3 is CASSLDRGGREKLFF. In DNA form, the CDR3 reads TGTGCCAGCAGCTTAGACAGGGGGGGAAGGGAGAAACTGTTTTTT.

The rearrangement links TRBV5-1 to TRBJ2-5; TRBD2 aligns across 9 bases. The germline V gene has CDR1 SGHRS and CDR2 YFSETQ. V lost 6 bases, J lost 5 bases, and 2 bases stayed unmatched. The CDR3 runs to 12 residues. CDR3 in amino acids: CASTTSGETQYF. CDR3 nucleotide sequence: TGCGCCAGCACTACTAGCGGGGAGACCCAGTACTTC.

The rearrangement uses TRBV11-2 and TRBJ2-5, with 8 bases identical to TRBD1. The CDR3 runs 15 residues. After removal of 2 bases from V and 9 bases from J, the junction contained 11 bases not matched to a gene. CDR1 is SGHAT and CDR2 is FQNNGV in the germline V gene. The CDR3 is CASSLSRTGYQPQYF. The CDR3 DNA sequence: TGTGCCAGCAGCTTAAGCCGGACAGGGTATCAGCCCCAGTACTTC.

This clonotype appeared a few times. The chain couples TRBV5-1 to TRBJ2-7; D might be TRBD2 (5 bases). Per the germline V gene, CDR1 is SGHRS and CDR2 is YFSETQ. Trimming took 4 bases from V and 3 from J, leaving 20 bases between them. The CDR3 is made up of 16 amino acids. The CDR3 bases are TGCGCCAGCAGCCCGGATTACCGGGCGACTAACTACGAGCAGTACTTC. Protein: CASSPDYRATNYEQYF.